This T cell receptor beta chain appears in the sequencing data of a study of T cell repertoires in cytomegalovirus infection. Study details: Indications of both CMV infection and matching HLA type were provided by public TCR beta signatures. Broader study findings: Carriage of CMV together with the relevant HLA was identifiable through cumulative public TCR beta family frequency. The ex vivo response was dominated by HLA-C-restricted CMV-specific TCR beta clonotypes.

Notes on this clonotype: As yet, its antigen is unknown.

CDR3 length: 14 residues. Unmatched junction bases numbered 6, after V lost 5 bases and J lost 3 bases. Germline V gene lookup returns CDR1 MNHEY and CDR2 SVGEGT. TCRdb recomputed calls from the reads with MiXCR, one row per CDR3 protein. The table includes approximately 160,000 distinct CDR3 sequences, about a sixth detected once. Sequenced: CD8+ T cells from PBMCs. The J gene is TRBJ1-2, the V gene TRBV6-2 or TRBV6-3, with 7 nucleotides matching TRBD1. This TCR was recovered from a human donor in good health (CMV status not recorded). Some clones in this sample may be carry-over from other donors' samples. The CDR3 is CASSLDRVDYGYTF. The CDR3 DNA sequence: TGTGCCAGCAGTCTTGACAGGGTAGACTATGGCTACACCTTC.